A selection of T cell receptor beta chains follows, all from one sample in a study of beta chain features in type 1 diabetes. Sequencing was performed with immunoSEQ multiplex PCR; in TCRdb, only in-frame clones are kept and a portion is missing. The data contain approximately 150,000 clones, around 10% of them singletons. Sequencing was carried out using central memory CD4+ T cells from blood. The receptors come from a man aged 30 to 45 with type 1 diabetes. Each CDR3 is given with its conserved first and last residue. A D gene is named only where the DNA matches it firmly. Some rows mark clone size as missing; the rest say once, few, many or name a class of expanded clone.

j_call d_call clone_size v_call cdr3_aa cdr3_nt
TRBJ2-7 - - TRBV18 CASSPPGQGNYEQYF TGTGCCAGCTCACCCCCCGGCCAGGGGAACTACGAGCAGTACTTC
TRBJ2-3 TRBD1 few TRBV9 CASSVYRGITDTQYF TGTGCCAGCAGCGTTTACAGGGGAATCACAGATACGCAGTATTTT
TRBJ2-1 - - TRBV4-2 CASSQDRRSHNRNEQFF TGTGCCAGCAGCCAAGATAGGCGGTCCCACAACCGGAATGAGCAGTTCTTC
TRBJ2-1 - few TRBV6-5 CASSYSVWSVDEQFF TGTGCCAGCAGTTACTCGGTTTGGTCGGTCGATGAGCAGTTCTTC
TRBJ1-1 TRBD1 - TRBV28 CASNRIGQADTEAFF TGTGCCAGTAACCGTATCGGACAGGCGGACACTGAAGCTTTCTTT
TRBJ2-1 - many TRBV7-8 CASSLGSGQFF TGTGCCAGCAGCTTAGGGTCAGGGCAGTTCTTC
TRBJ2-3 TRBD2 - TRBV27 CASSPLAGATDTQYF TGTGCCAGCAGTCCACTAGCGGGGGCCACAGATACGCAGTATTTT
TRBJ2-5 - few TRBV7-9 CASSFGAQETQYF TGTGCCAGCAGCTTTGGGGCCCAAGAGACCCAGTACTTC
TRBJ1-2 - - TRBV5-1 CASSPESHYGYTF TGCGCCAGCAGCCCGGAGTCTCACTATGGCTACACCTTC
TRBJ2-1 TRBD2 many TRBV27 CASESGGPPHEQFF TGTGCCAGCGAAAGCGGGGGGCCCCCTCATGAGCAGTTCTTC
TRBJ1-2 - - TRBV5-8 CASSPKGFDYGYTF TGTGCCAGCAGCCCGAAGGGGTTCGACTATGGCTACACCTTC
TRBJ1-1 - few TRBV19 CASSDQGYGAFF TGTGCCAGTAGTGATCAGGGATACGGAGCTTTCTTT
TRBJ2-2 TRBD1 few TRBV2 CASRGTGGTGELFF TGTGCCAGCAGGGGGACAGGCGGAACCGGGGAGCTGTTTTTT
TRBJ2-1 - - TRBV18 CASSPGGSHEQFF TGTGCCAGCTCACCCGGCGGCTCCCATGAGCAGTTCTTC
TRBJ2-5 - few TRBV18 CASSPPGRLQETQYF TGTGCCAGCTCACCACCGGGCAGGCTACAAGAGACCCAGTACTTC
TRBJ2-6 TRBD1 many TRBV10-3 CAIKTGVSSGANVLTF TGTGCCATCAAGACAGGGGTCAGCTCTGGGGCCAACGTCCTGACTTTC
TRBJ2-7 - - TRBV5-1 CASTGSPDSYEQYF TGCGCCAGCACAGGGTCTCCCGACTCCTACGAGCAGTACTTC
TRBJ1-2 - - TRBV27 CASRAVNYGYTF TGTGCCAGCAGAGCTGTTAACTATGGCTACACCTTC
TRBJ1-2 - - TRBV19 CASSTQVDGYTF TGTGCCAGTAGTACACAGGTGGATGGCTACACCTTC
TRBJ2-5 - - TRBV14 CASSLAISQETQYF TGTGCCAGCAGCTTGGCAATCAGCCAAGAGACCCAGTACTTC
TRBJ2-2 TRBD2 - TRBV4-3 CASSQDTSGGAGELFF TGCGCCAGCAGCCAAGACACTAGCGGGGGGGCCGGGGAGCTGTTTTTT
TRBJ1-5 - - TRBV28 CASSFSRGQPQHF TGTGCCAGCAGTTTTAGCCGGGGGCAGCCCCAGCATTTT
TRBJ2-2 - - TRBV7-9 CASSLMGNTGELFF TGTGCCAGCAGCTTAATGGGCAACACCGGGGAGCTGTTTTTT
TRBJ2-7 TRBD1 few TRBV6-1 CARRRTGMSSYEQYF TGTGCCAGAAGGCGGACAGGAATGAGCTCCTACGAGCAGTACTTC
TRBJ1-2 - - TRBV6-4 CASSDSFRPGYGYTF TGTGCCAGCAGTGACTCTTTCCGACCGGGATATGGCTACACCTTC
TRBJ1-2 TRBD1 - TRBV18 CASSPLTGDNYGYTF TGTGCCAGCTCACCATTAACAGGGGACAACTATGGCTACACCTTC
TRBJ2-2 TRBD2 few TRBV19 CASSAPGLASTGELFF TGTGCCAGTAGTGCCCCGGGACTAGCATCGACCGGGGAGCTGTTTTTT
TRBJ2-3 - - TRBV29-1 CSVDGHSSTDTQYF TGCAGCGTTGATGGCCATTCTAGCACAGATACGCAGTATTTT
TRBJ1-5 - few TRBV5-4 CASSVDRDQPQHF TGTGCCAGCAGCGTGGACAGAGATCAGCCCCAGCATTTT
TRBJ1-1 TRBD1 - TRBV18 CASSSRTGGLRTEAFF TGTGCCAGCTCATCGCGGACAGGGGGCTTGAGGACTGAAGCTTTCTTT
TRBJ2-1 - - TRBV7-3 CASSLEGRNEQFF TGTGCCAGCAGCTTAGAGGGCCGCAATGAGCAGTTCTTC
TRBJ2-1 TRBD2 - TRBV4-2 CASSLTSGADYNEQFF TGTGCCAGCAGCTTAACTAGCGGGGCCGACTACAATGAGCAGTTCTTC
TRBJ2-7 TRBD1 many TRBV13 CASSLRTGVEQYF TGTGCCAGCAGCTTAAGGACAGGGGTCGAGCAGTACTTC
TRBJ2-4 - few TRBV15 CATSRGRGAAKNIQYF TGTGCCACCAGCAGAGGAAGGGGCGCGGCCAAAAACATTCAGTACTTC
TRBJ2-1 - - TRBV7-9 CASSLQGGNEQFF TGTGCCAGCAGCTTACAGGGGGGCAATGAGCAGTTCTTC
TRBJ2-3 TRBD2 few TRBV5-5 CASKRTGLADTDTQYF TGTGCCAGCAAACGCACGGGACTAGCGGACACAGATACGCAGTATTTT
TRBJ1-2 - - TRBV4-2 CASSQEVRGSGYGYTF TGTGCCAGCAGCCAAGAAGTCAGGGGATCAGGCTATGGCTACACCTTC
TRBJ1-1 - few TRBV7-9 CASARGAEAFF TGTGCCAGCGCCCGGGGGGCGGAAGCTTTCTTT
TRBJ2-1 TRBD2 - TRBV15 CATSRERTSGVNEQFF TGTGCCACCAGCAGAGAAAGGACTAGCGGGGTAAATGAGCAGTTCTTC
TRBJ1-5 - - TRBV7-2 CASSLEAGPQHF TGTGCCAGCAGCTTAGAGGCGGGGCCCCAGCATTTT
TRBJ1-6 - - TRBV6-1 CASSELGGPGTPLHF TGTGCCAGCAGTGAACTGGGCGGCCCCGGGACACCCCTCCACTTT
TRBJ1-1 - - TRBV7-3 CASSLSRYTEAFF TGTGCCAGCAGCTTAAGCCGGTACACTGAAGCTTTCTTT
TRBJ2-4 - few TRBV10-3 CATTSPAKNIQYF TGTGCCACCACGAGTCCGGCCAAAAACATTCAGTACTTC
TRBJ2-1 - few TRBV11-3 CASSLGTIWNEQFF TGTGCCAGCAGCTTAGGGACAATCTGGAATGAGCAGTTCTTC
TRBJ1-5 - few TRBV7-2 CASSFLLNQPQHF TGTGCCAGCAGCTTTCTCTTGAATCAGCCCCAGCATTTT
TRBJ2-3 - few TRBV15 CATKTGSTDTQYF TGTGCCACCAAAACAGGAAGCACAGATACGCAGTATTTT
TRBJ2-2 TRBD1 few TRBV7-3 CASSNRDRGGGTGELFF TGTGCCAGCAGCAACCGGGACAGGGGAGGGGGCACCGGGGAGCTGTTTTTT
TRBJ1-1 - - TRBV30 CARDGGSGDTEAFF TGTGCACGCGATGGAGGATCTGGGGACACTGAAGCTTTCTTT
TRBJ1-1 - - TRBV7-2 CASSPPGGGNTEAFF TGTGCCAGCAGCCCGCCGGGGGGAGGGAACACTGAAGCTTTCTTT
TRBJ2-3 - - TRBV19 CASKVAGTDTQYF TGTGCCAGTAAAGTAGCAGGCACAGATACGCAGTATTTT
TRBJ1-5 - few TRBV7-2 CASSLVGGSNQPQHF TGTGCCAGCAGCTTAGTAGGGGGTAGCAATCAGCCCCAGCATTTT
TRBJ2-7 - few TRBV7-7 CASSPRGGDEQYF TGTGCTAGCAGTCCCCGTGGAGGGGACGAGCAGTACTTC
TRBJ2-2 - few TRBV25-1 CASSEVKGGTGELFF TGTGCCAGCAGTGAAGTGAAAGGGGGAACCGGGGAGCTGTTTTTT
TRBJ2-1 TRBD1 many TRBV28 CASNGQGYYNEQFF TGTGCCAGCAACGGACAGGGATACTACAATGAGCAGTTCTTC